Sequencing of this TCR beta chain was carried out in a study of cytomegalovirus exposure and HLA in healthy donors. Whole-study context: HLA-typed donors contributed some 87 million unique TCRs, which were held in an early data release. Study findings and constraints: Analyzed later, most CMV-associated TCR beta chains appeared HLA-restricted. A prior analysis recorded that most TCR beta V segments were productive about 87% or about 30% of the time.

The primer mix had 60 Vbeta and 13 Jbeta primers. The assay was immunoSEQ multiplex PCR, and TCRdb's table has in-frame clones only and misses some. The sample has some 180,000 clones, more than 75% seen once; the top ten hold roughly an eighth. Comment on this clone: Its antigen is unknown.

Unrecorded immune exposure was likely among donors, who were nominally healthy when sampled. J was trimmed by 4 bases and V by 0 bases; bases with no gene match: 8. This CDR3 is 17 amino acids long. CDR1 is SGHAT, CDR2 FQNNGV, per germline. This TCR was recovered from a woman in her twenties or thirties in good health and CMV-seropositive. The sequenced sample consisted of PBMCs. The genes are TRBV11-2 and TRBJ2-1; 8 bases match TRBD2. CDR3 DNA: TGTGCCAGCAGCTTAGATCGGGGGGGCCTTCCTTACAATGAGCAGTTCTTC. Amino acid sequence: CASSLDRGGLPYNEQFF.